This is a list of T cell receptor beta chains from one sample in a study of T cell repertoires in cytomegalovirus infection. These receptors' antigens are unknown. TCRdb re-analysed the reads in MiXCR, keeping a single row per CDR3 protein. Found here are approximately 770,000 distinct CDR3 sequences, roughly 28% of them singletons; the top ten hold about an eighth. The source material was cultured CD8+ T cells from PBMCs, sampled from culture after CMV antigen stimulation. These receptors all stem from a human donor in good health (CMV status not recorded). Some clones in this sample may be carry-over from other donors' samples. The CDR3 runs from the conserved cysteine through the conserved F or W. D genes are given only for firm matches. For some rows the clone size is stated as once, few or many, or as a class when expanded; others skip it.

j_call	d_call	v_call	clone_size	cdr3_aa	cdr3_nt
TRBJ2-2	.	TRBV27	.	CASSSTGRTGELFF	TGTGCCAGCAGTTCCACCGGACGGACCGGGGAGCTGTTTTTT
TRBJ1-1	TRBD1	TRBV29-1	.	CSVADRGLTEAFF	TGCAGCGTCGCAGACAGGGGGCTTACTGAAGCTTTCTTT
TRBJ1-2	.	TRBV7-9	.	CASSLKGVSHYGYTF	TGTGCCAGCAGCTTAAAAGGCGTTAGTCACTATGGCTACACCTTC
TRBJ1-1	.	TRBV20-1	.	CSARVWGVAGREAFF	TGCAGTGCCCGAGTTTGGGGGGTCGCGGGGCGCGAAGCTTTCTTT
TRBJ2-7	.	TRBV6-6	few	CASSVRTSYEQYF	TGTGCCAGCAGTGTCAGGACCTCCTACGAGCAGTACTTC
TRBJ1-2	.	TRBV6-1	.	CASSEALDCGF	TGTGCCAGCAGTGAAGCGTTGGACTGTGGCTTC
TRBJ2-3	.	TRBV20-1	once	CSARGLGEPTDTQYF	TGCAGTGCTCGGGGACTGGGGGAGCCCACAGATACGCAGTATTTT
TRBJ2-7	.	TRBV7-8	.	CASSLDPGSESHEQYF	TGTGCCAGCAGCTTAGACCCGGGCTCGGAATCCCACGAGCAGTACTTC
TRBJ1-6	TRBD1	TRBV9	.	CASRPDRGDSPLHF	TGTGCCTCAAGACCGGACAGGGGTGATTCACCCCTCCACTTT
TRBJ2-4	.	TRBV7-6	few	CAIGGVAKNIQYF	TGTGCCATCGGGGGAGTAGCCAAAAACATTCAGTACTTC
TRBJ2-7	TRBD1	TRBV6-5	.	CASSTGQGPYEQYF	TGTGCCAGCAGTACGGGACAGGGCCCCTACGAGCAGTACTTC
TRBJ2-2	.	TRBV7-7	.	CASSLVQGHTGELFF	TGTGCTAGCAGCTTGGTGCAGGGGCACACCGGGGAGCTGTTTTTT
TRBJ2-7	TRBD1	TRBV27	many	CASSMTGSSYEQYF	TGTGCCAGCAGTATGACAGGGAGCTCCTACGAGCAGTACTTC
TRBJ1-4	.	TRBV13	.	CASSFGQNEKLFF	TGTGCCAGCAGCTTCGGACAGAATGAAAAACTGTTTTTT
TRBJ1-2	.	TRBV28	.	CASSFFQVGGSQFDYGYTF	TGTGCCAGCAGTTTTTTCCAAGTGGGGGGGAGTCAGTTTGACTATGGCTACACCTTC
TRBJ2-3	.	TRBV10-3	.	CAISETRYTDTQYF	TGTGCCATCAGTGAAACTAGGTACACAGATACGCAGTATTTT
TRBJ1-2	.	TRBV29-1	few	CSVERDYGYTF	TGCAGCGTTGAAAGGGACTATGGCTACACCTTC
TRBJ2-1	TRBD2	TRBV15	once	CATSRVPWTSGGADEQFF	TGTGCCACCAGCAGAGTTCCTTGGACTAGCGGGGGGGCCGATGAGCAGTTCTTC
TRBJ2-2	TRBD2	TRBV10-3	.	CAINTGTSGAPNTGELFF	TGTGCCATCAATACAGGGACTAGCGGGGCCCCGAACACCGGGGAGCTGTTTTTT
TRBJ2-1	.	TRBV19	.	CASRGGSTGNEQFF	TGTGCCAGTAGAGGAGGCTCTACGGGGAATGAGCAGTTCTTC
TRBJ2-2	TRBD1	TRBV7-9	many	CASSPRDRGAGELFF	TGTGCCAGCAGCCCCCGGGACAGGGGGGCCGGGGAGCTGTTTTTT
TRBJ2-1	.	TRBV6-5	.	CASSYSANAMGMGHNEQFF	TGTGCCAGCAGTTACTCGGCTAATGCGATGGGAATGGGACACAATGAGCAGTTCTTC
TRBJ2-2	.	TRBV4-1	.	CASSQTGPVGTGELFF	TGCGCCAGCAGCCAAACCGGACCCGTAGGCACCGGGGAGCTGTTTTTT
TRBJ2-5	.	TRBV27	.	CASSLRYGRQETQYF	TGTGCCAGCAGTTTGAGGTACGGTCGCCAAGAGACCCAGTACTTC
TRBJ1-4	.	TRBV4-3	many	CASSQDSTGNEKLFF	TGCGCCAGCAGCCAAGATTCGACAGGAAATGAAAAACTGTTTTTT
TRBJ1-2	TRBD1	TRBV7-9	few	CASSFGTGVRYGYTF	TGTGCCAGCAGCTTTGGGACAGGGGTGCGGTATGGCTACACCTTC
TRBJ2-3	TRBD1	TRBV3-1	once	CASSQETGRIGTQYF	TGTGCCAGCAGCCAAGAGACAGGGCGCATCGGTACGCAGTATTTT
TRBJ1-1	.	TRBV15	.	CATSTGGFTEAFF	TGTGCCACCAGCACGGGAGGGTTCACTGAAGCTTTCTTT
TRBJ1-1	TRBD1	TRBV7-6	many	CASSLAAGGVDEAFF	TGTGCCAGCAGCTTAGCGGCAGGGGGGGTTGATGAAGCTTTCTTT
TRBJ2-5	TRBD1	TRBV18	.	CASSPSGTDEETQYF	TGTGCCAGCTCACCGTCCGGGACAGATGAAGAGACCCAGTACTTC
TRBJ2-5	.	TRBV14	.	CASSQWDKTETQYF	TGTGCCAGCAGCCAGTGGGACAAAACGGAGACCCAGTACTTC
TRBJ2-2	TRBD2	TRBV7-6	many	CASSPGLAGGPNTGELFF	TGTGCCAGCAGCCCGGGACTAGCGGGGGGCCCGAACACCGGGGAGCTGTTTTTT